This T cell receptor (beta chain) was recovered during a study of early T cells in non-severe SARS-CoV-2 infection (dated by TCRdb to the early 2020s). For the wider study: Because TCR sequencing was done on bulk RNA from unsorted whole blood, the alpha and beta chains could not be paired. The research as a whole found: Matching against VDJdb was skewed toward anti-spike CD8 responses, likely underestimated virus-specific expansions, and missed private and CD4 specificities.

A case-control design nested within a healthcare worker cohort in London, UK, was used, with weekly nasopharyngeal swab PCR tests and blood sampling performed. Between 23 and 31 March 2020, the week of the UK lockdown, healthcare workers were enrolled and then followed up weekly for as long as 16 weeks. This clonotype occurred a few times. Its antigen is not yet known. The input lacks base qualities; no much larger clone sits a single base away. From the cysteine up to the phenylalanine, the CDR3 has a length of 11 residues. Just the 33-base CDR3 DNA is kept, in frame starting at base 1. Sequences SEHNR (CDR1) and FQNEAQ (CDR2) are obtained from the germline V gene (reference sequence). The junction shows trimming of 5 bases on V and 3 bases on J, plus 5 bases between the germline ends. Libraries were built with 5' RACE. Sequencer: NextSeq 500. To correct for sequencing error and PCR bias, the TCR library protocol tagged individual cDNA molecules with unique molecular identifiers. Both TCR alpha and beta chains were sequenced, and tight co-correlation was observed between alpha and beta sequence abundances in each sample. In the original analysis: Decombinator V4 was used to perform V gene, J gene and CDR3 annotation of TCR sequences. Expanded TCRs were defined as changing significantly between any two time points under a Poisson model with p below 0.0001. TCR abundances were normalised to the total number of TCRs sequenced per sample and were expressed as counts per million. MAIT TCRs were defined by TRAV1-2 paired with TRAJ12, TRAJ20 or TRAJ33, and iNKT TCRs by TRAV10 paired with TRAJ18. VDJdb, accessed 1 November 2021, was searched for CMV, EBV and SARS-CoV-2 annotated TCRs, with TCRs annotated for multiple antigens excluded. TCRdb reworked the public reads: Q25 trimming with fastp, MiXCR clone assembly, productive beta chains retained. Rows are combined by CDR3 protein, so each entry shows the most common genes and DNA. The V and J calls follow TCRdb's processing rather than the paper's. The sample data list under 85,000 distinct CDR3 sequences, and about 14% of these were observed just once. The ten biggest clones cover about 3.7% of the sample.

The sequencing here drew on whole blood, taken at baseline. This receptor chain uses TRBV7-9 and TRBJ2-7, with the D gene too uncertain to name. The receptor was derived from an adult who was a healthcare worker with PCR-confirmed SARS-CoV-2 infection or an uninfected control (not recorded which). The DNA sequence is TGTGCCAGCAGCCCCCTCTACGAGCAGTACTTC. This gives the protein CASSPLYEQYF.